The present T cell receptor (beta chain) was sequenced within a study of cytomegalovirus exposure and HLA in healthy donors. Whole-study context: The 90 to 150 validation repertoires matched the roughly 700 first-cohort repertoires in platform, a later analysis reported.

The protocol was immunoSEQ multiplex PCR, while the TCRdb copy is restricted to in-frame clones and leaves out a portion. The data show tens of thousands of clones, about nine tenths seen once. Germline CDR1 and CDR2: SGHRS and YFSETQ. The CDR3 loop spans 14 amino acids. The J segment lost 6 bases and the V segment lost 3 bases, leaving 8 bases of the junction unmatched. Study results and limitations: Cytomegalovirus association was assigned to more than 150 TCR beta chains.

Turning to this clone: No antigen is known for it.

The chain has TRBV5-1 and TRBJ2-7; TRBD1 agrees at 8 bases. Sample: PBMCs. The sequence came from a woman under 40 in good health and CMV-seronegative. CDR3 residues: CASSSDRGHAEQYF. The CDR3 nucleotides are TGCGCCAGCAGCTCAGACAGGGGCCACGCCGAGCAGTACTTC.